Shown below are 27 T cell receptor beta chains from a single sample sequenced in a study of long-term antiretroviral therapy in people with HIV. Assay version v3.0 of immunoSEQ was used, and it was run at survey level. Assay: immunoSEQ multiplex PCR; the TCRdb copy retains only in-frame clones and omits some. The table includes some 23,000 clones, around nine tenths detected once. The specimen was unsorted PBMCs, collected almost 4.6 years after starting antiretroviral therapy. Receptors originate from a young man with HIV.

CDR3 nucleotides: TGTGCCTGGTTCGCCCCGACAGGGGGCTGGCGGACTGAAGCTTTCTTT. Encoded protein: CAWFAPTGGWRTEAFF. The V and J genes are TRBV30 and TRBJ1-1, with 10 bases aligning to TRBD1. Unmatched junction bases numbered 14, after V lost 5 bases and J lost 5 bases. The CDR3 is made up of 16 amino acids. CDR1 and CDR2 (germline): GTSNPN, SVGIG (reference sequence).

The chain joins TRBV4-1 to TRBJ2-1, with 9 bases lining up with TRBD2. The CDR3 contains 16 residues. The ends lost 3 bases at V and 6 bases at J; junction bases unmatched: 9. CDR1 is MGHRA and CDR2 is YSYEKL in the germline V gene. The CDR3 sequence: CASSQEAGLALNEQFF. CDR3 in DNA: TGCGCCAGCAGCCAGGAGGCGGGACTAGCCCTCAATGAGCAGTTCTTC.

V and J are TRBV7-2 and TRBJ1-2; unclear D gene. Trimming cost V 0 bases and J 8 bases, with 10 bases left between them. The CDR3 has 13 residues. The germline gives CDR1 SGHTA, CDR2 FQGNSA. The CDR3 loop is CASSLAGNKGYTF. The CDR3 DNA reads TGTGCCAGCAGCTTAGCTGGGAATAAGGGCTACACCTTC.

This clone was found a few times. The V gene is TRBV6-1, the J gene TRBJ2-7, with D maybe TRBD2 (6 bases). The V gene lost 4 bases and the J gene lost 4 bases, with 14 bases spanning the gap. Germline CDR1 MNHNS, CDR2 SASEGT. The CDR3 totals 14 residues. The CDR3 nucleotides are TGTGCCAGCAGTGTGGGCAGGGCGGGGTACGAGCAGTACTTC. This translates into CASSVGRAGYEQYF.

The chain couples TRBV29-1 to TRBJ2-7; TRBD1 aligns across 8 bases. The CDR3 sequence is 13 residues long. Germline trimming cut 6 bases from V and 6 bases from J; bases unmatched to any gene: 10. CDR1 is SQVTM, CDR2 ANQGSEA, per germline. CDR3 region: CSVHGTGNFEQYF. For the CDR3, the DNA is TGCAGCGTCCACGGGACAGGAAATTTCGAGCAGTACTTC.

This chain joins TRBV9 and TRBJ1-3; maybe TRBD1 (5 bases). V was clipped by 0 bases and J by 7 bases, with 14 bases between them. The CDR3 consists of 15 residues. Germline lookup yields CDR1 SGDLS and CDR2 YYNGEE. The CDR3 sequence is CASSVDPGRGNTIYF. CDR3 coding DNA: TGTGCCAGCAGCGTAGACCCGGGACGGGGTAACACCATATATTTT. Full variable domain (missing parts from reference TRBV9 and TRBJ1-3): DSGVTQTPKHLITATGQRVTLRCSPRSGDLSVYWYQQSLDQGLQFLIQYYNGEERAKGNILERFSAQQFPDLHSELNLSSLELGDSALYFCASSVDPGRGNTIYFGEGSWLTVV.

CDR3: CASSPQDRVGYTF. The CDR3 region has the DNA TGTGCCAGCAGCCCACAAGACAGGGTTGGCTACACCTTC. The rearrangement uses TRBV9 and TRBJ1-2; 7 bases match TRBD1. Looked up from germline, CDR1 is SGDLS and CDR2 is YYNGEE. The CDR3 covers 13 residues. After removal of 4 bases from V and 7 bases from J, the junction contained 7 bases not matched to a gene.

This clone was seen once. V is TRBV10-3 and J is TRBJ1-1; D gene uncertain. This CDR3 contains 13 residues. V was cut by 4 bases and J by 6 bases, with 12 bases left in between. CDR1 and CDR2 from the germline V gene are ENHRY and SYGVKD. The CDR3 sequence: CAISGLDGSEAFF. The CDR3 coding sequence is TGTGCCATCAGTGGGCTCGATGGATCTGAAGCTTTCTTT.

V usage is TRBV19 and J usage is TRBJ1-3; TRBD1 might be the D (6 bases). V lost 7 bases and J 4 bases, leaving 14 bases between the germline ends. Germline CDR1 and CDR2: LNHDA and SQIVND (reference sequence). The CDR3 extends over 14 amino acids. In DNA, the CDR3 is TGTGCCAGTATGGGGAACAGGGCCGGAAACACCATATATTTT. Amino acids: CASMGNRAGNTIYF.

A few counts support this clone. Different DNA sequences within this sample yield the same CDR3. The rearrangement uses TRBV5-1 and TRBJ1-1; the D is unclear. Germline V CDR1 and CDR2: SGHRS, YFSETQ. This CDR3 is 14 amino acids long. V was pared by 0 bases and J by 1 base, with 7 bases between. The CDR3, as DNA: TGCGCCAGCAGCTTGGGGACGGAGAACACTGAAGCTTTCTTT. It codes for CASSLGTENTEAFF.

The V and J genes are TRBV6-5 and TRBJ2-1; either TRBD1 or TRBD2 may supply D (5 bases each). Trimming cost V 8 bases and J 4 bases, with 15 bases left between them. CDR3 size: 14 residues. The germline V gene encodes CDR1 MNHEY and CDR2 SVGAGI. Here the CDR3 reads CASRVGWGYNEQFF. For the CDR3, the DNA is TGTGCCAGCCGTGTGGGGTGGGGGTACAATGAGCAGTTCTTC.

The V call is TRBV30, the J call TRBJ2-7, with TRBD1 matching 7 bases. V lost 4 bases, J lost 6 bases, and 6 bases stayed unmatched. The CDR3 covers 12 residues. Looked up from germline, CDR1 is GTSNPN and CDR2 is SVGIG (reference sequence). CDR3: CAWTRGHGEQYF. DNA for the CDR3: TGTGCCTGGACTAGGGGGCACGGCGAGCAGTACTTC. Combining the CDR3 with reference TRBV30 and TRBJ2-7 gives the whole variable domain SQTIHQWPATLVQPVGSPLSLECTVEGTSNPNLYWYRQAAGRGLQLLFYSVGIGQISSEVPQNLSASRPQDRQFILSSKKLLLSDSGFYLCAWTRGHGEQYFGPGTRLTVT.

This rearrangement joins TRBV4-3 to TRBJ2-5, with D possibly matching TRBD2 (6 bases). This CDR3 contains 16 residues. Per the germline V gene, CDR1 is LGHNA and CDR2 is YSLEER. V was pared by 1 base and J by 5 bases, with 17 bases between. In DNA form, the CDR3 reads TGCGCCAGCAGCCAAGGCTCCCGGCCGGGGGTTGAGACCCAGTACTTC. Translating gives CASSQGSRPGVETQYF.

This chain uses TRBV19 with TRBJ2-1, with 7 positions matching TRBD2. V was pared by 8 bases and J by 11 bases, with 9 bases of the junction left unmatched. CDR3 length: 12 amino acids. Germline CDR1 reads LNHDA; CDR2 reads SQIVND (reference sequence). This CDR3 reads CASRSSGEKQFF. CDR3 nucleotide sequence: TGTGCCAGTCGATCTAGCGGTGAAAAGCAGTTCTTC. The variable domain in full, completed from reference TRBV19 and TRBJ2-1, reads DGGITQSPKYLFRKEGQNVTLSCEQNLNHDAMYWYRQDPGQGLRLIYYSQIVNDFQKGDIAEGYSVSREKKESFPLTVTSAQKNPTAFYLCASRSSGEKQFFGPGTRLTVL.

The chain carries TRBV14 and TRBJ2-7; D ambiguous. Trimming cost V 1 base and J 0 bases, with 10 bases left between them. Per the germline V gene, CDR1 is SGHDN and CDR2 is FVKESK. The CDR3 is made up of 15 amino acids. CDR3 nucleotides: TGTGCCAGCAGCCAAGTAGGGTCCCCCTCCTACGAGCAGTACTTC. This encodes CASSQVGSPSYEQYF.

The chain combines TRBV18 with TRBJ2-3, with a weak D call TRBD2 (6 bases). CDR3 size: 15 residues. V was cut by 1 base and J by 2 bases, with 10 bases left in between. Per germline, CDR1 KGHSH and CDR2 LQKENI. The CDR3 reads CASSPLAGTTDTQYF. The CDR3 nucleotides are TGTGCCAGCTCACCACTTGCGGGAACCACAGATACGCAGTATTTT.

The chain combines TRBV2 with TRBJ2-5; D is uncertain. CDR1 is SNHLY and CDR2 is FYNNEI in the germline V gene. Trimming stripped 0 bases from V and 7 bases from J, with 12 bases between. This CDR3 has 14 amino acids. The CDR3 reads CASSEANNLGTQYF. The CDR3 nucleotides read TGTGCCAGCAGTGAAGCTAATAACCTCGGGACCCAGTACTTC.

The V gene is TRBV19, the J gene TRBJ2-1; a weak D match, TRBD1 (6 bases). The CDR3 contains 15 residues. The V gene lost 3 bases and the J gene lost 6 bases, with 15 bases spanning the gap. Germline loops: CDR1 LNHDA, CDR2 SQIVND (reference sequence). The CDR3 loop is CASSISGARINEQFF. In nucleotides, the CDR3 is TGTGCCAGTAGTATTTCAGGGGCGCGAATCAATGAGCAGTTCTTC.

The V call is TRBV19, the J call TRBJ1-1, with TRBD1 identical over 8 bases. Unmatched junction bases numbered 7, after V lost 9 bases and J lost 4 bases. Germline V gives CDR1 LNHDA, CDR2 SQIVND (reference sequence). This CDR3 is 13 amino acids long. This chain's CDR3 is CASHVQGATEAFF. Written as DNA, the CDR3 is TGTGCCAGCCACGTCCAGGGGGCCACTGAAGCTTTCTTT.

This sequence joins TRBV2 and TRBJ2-7; no reliable D call. Trimming shortened V by 3 bases and J by 0 bases, and 9 bases separated the two germline ends. The CDR3 runs 14 residues. Germline V CDR1 and CDR2: SNHLY, FYNNEI. In nucleotides, the CDR3 is TGTGCCAGCAGTGATCGACGGAACTCCTACGAGCAGTACTTC. It yields the protein CASSDRRNSYEQYF.

The chain uses TRBV9 and TRBJ1-1; no clear D gene. Per the germline V gene, CDR1 is SGDLS and CDR2 is YYNGEE. Trimming left V 4 bases short and J 0 bases short, with 10 bases between. The CDR3 runs 14 residues. Written as DNA, the CDR3 is TGTGCCAGCAGCCCACCCCCCATGAACACTGAAGCTTTCTTT. Its translation: CASSPPPMNTEAFF.

The gene calls are TRBV30 and TRBJ2-7, with D tentatively TRBD1 or TRBD2 (7 bases each). From germline, CDR1 is GTSNPN and CDR2 SVGIG (reference sequence). V shed 4 bases and J shed 6 bases, with 22 bases lying between them. This CDR3 region has 15 residues. The CDR3 loop reads CAWKSQGRVRSEQYF. The CDR3, as DNA: TGTGCCTGGAAATCACAGGGGAGGGTACGGAGCGAGCAGTACTTC.

The chain recombines TRBV5-6 with TRBJ1-2; TRBD1 might be the D (5 bases). Trimming shortened V by 4 bases and J by 5 bases, and 18 bases separated the two germline ends. This CDR3 is built from 15 residues. Looked up from germline, CDR1 is SGHDT and CDR2 is YYEEEE. CDR3 protein: CASSTGTGTRYGYTF. CDR3 sequence (DNA): TGTGCCAGCAGCACTGGGACGGGGACGAGGTATGGCTACACCTTC.

For this clone: A junction boundary mismatches the germline segment, possibly from a read error. This rearrangement joins TRBV2 to TRBJ2-7; 9 positions agree with TRBD2. CDR1 SNHLY and CDR2 FYNNEI come from the germline V gene. The CDR3 extends over 14 amino acids. The CDR3 DNA sequence: TGTGCCAGCAGTGAAGTGCTCGAAGGCGGGAGGGCCTCCTTC. This translates into CASSEVLEGGRASF.

J is TRBJ2-7 and V is TRBV7-2; D is possibly TRBD2 (5 bases). The V and J ends lost 2 bases and 3 bases respectively, with 11 bases between them. The germline gives CDR1 SGHTA, CDR2 FQGNSA. The CDR3 extends over 14 amino acids. CDR3 nucleotides: TGTGCCAGCAGCTTATTGGTGGGAGTCTACGAGCAGTACTTC. Translation: CASSLLVGVYEQYF. Variable domain in full (rest from reference TRBV7-2 and TRBJ2-7): GAGVSQSPSNKVTEKGKDVELRCDPISGHTALYWYRQSLGQGLEFLIYFQGNSAPDKSGLPSDRFSAERTGGSVSTLTIQRTQQEDSAVYLCASSLLVGVYEQYFGPGTRLTVT.

The chain employs TRBV10-3 and TRBJ1-2; weak D call: TRBD1 (6 bases). The V gene lost 7 bases and the J gene lost 2 bases, with 11 bases spanning the gap. Germline V gives CDR1 ENHRY, CDR2 SYGVKD. The length of the CDR3 is 13 residues. The CDR3 spells CAIKFGQNYGYTF. In DNA form, the CDR3 reads TGTGCCATCAAGTTCGGACAGAACTATGGCTACACCTTC.

The rearrangement links TRBV13 to TRBJ2-1; 9 bases are shared with TRBD2. The V gene's germline CDR1 is PRHDT and CDR2 FYEKMQ (reference sequence). The CDR3 totals 18 residues. V lost 5 bases, J lost 0 bases, and 11 bases stayed unmatched. CDR3 nucleotide sequence: TGTGCCAGCAGCGCCACTGGGCGGGAGGGTGTCTCCTACAATGAGCAGTTCTTC. Protein: CASSATGREGVSYNEQFF.